The 4 T cell receptor beta chains below all came from one sample that was sequenced in a study of cytomegalovirus exposure and HLA in healthy donors. Researchers ran the PCR with 60 Vbeta and 13 Jbeta primers. Method: immunoSEQ multiplex PCR; TCRdb's copy keeps in-frame clones and lacks some. The sample holds about 100,000 clones, roughly 79% seen once. Sequencing was carried out using PBMCs. The receptors come from a woman aged 70-85 years in good health and CMV-seropositive.

This chain uses TRBV19 with TRBJ2-2; TRBD1 agrees at 8 bases. The J segment lost 3 bases and the V segment lost 6 bases, leaving 3 bases of the junction unmatched. Per the germline V gene, CDR1 is LNHDA and CDR2 is SQIVND (reference sequence). CDR3 length equals 14 residues. This CDR3 reads CASRIQGDTGELFF. As DNA, the CDR3 is TGTGCCAGTAGAATACAGGGGGACACCGGGGAGCTGTTTTTT.

This clone was observed a few times. This chain joins TRBV5-1 and TRBJ1-6, with a possible D match to TRBD1 (6 bases). V was cut by 5 bases and J by 2 bases, with 14 bases left in between. Germline V gives CDR1 SGHRS, CDR2 YFSETQ. This CDR3 has 16 residues. CDR3 sequence (DNA): TGCGCCAGCAGTCCAGGGGATCTGACCTATAATTCACCCCTCCACTTT. It codes for CASSPGDLTYNSPLHF.

The V call is TRBV4-3, the J call TRBJ2-7; 9 nucleotides line up with TRBD1. Trimming took 0 bases from V and 5 from J; bases not matched to a gene: 14. The CDR3 has 18 amino acids. Germline assignment: CDR1 LGHNA and CDR2 YSLEER. The CDR3 loop reads CASSQELGGGTGRHEQYF. The CDR3 coding sequence is TGCGCCAGCAGCCAAGAACTGGGAGGAGGGACAGGGAGACACGAGCAGTACTTC.

CDR3 DNA sequence: TGTGCCAGCAGTTCCACAGGGGCCGGGGCCAACGTCCTGACTTTC. This codes for CASSSTGAGANVLTF. The V gene is TRBV6-5, the J gene TRBJ2-6, with 7 positions matching TRBD1. Trimming cost V 4 bases and J 4 bases; bases outside gene matches: 4. CDR3 length equals 15 residues. Germline V gene data show CDR1 as MNHEY and CDR2 as SVGAGI.